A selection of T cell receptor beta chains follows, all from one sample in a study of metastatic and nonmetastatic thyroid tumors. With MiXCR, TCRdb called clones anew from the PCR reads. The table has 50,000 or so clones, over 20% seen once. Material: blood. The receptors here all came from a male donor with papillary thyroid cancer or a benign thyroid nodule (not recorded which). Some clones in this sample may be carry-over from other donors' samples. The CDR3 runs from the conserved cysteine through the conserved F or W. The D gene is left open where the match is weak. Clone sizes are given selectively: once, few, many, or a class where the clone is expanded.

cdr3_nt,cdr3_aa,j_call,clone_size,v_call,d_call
TGCGCCAGCAGTGTTTATGAGGTGACACCTCCCTACGAGCAGTACTTC,CASSVYEVTPPYEQYF,TRBJ2-7,few,TRBV10-1,.
TGTGCCAGCAGCGGGAGCGGGGGAGGCCAGGGTGAGCAGTTCTTC,CASSGSGGGQGEQFF,TRBJ2-1,many,TRBV9,TRBD2
TGTGCCAGCAGTCGGACTCGCAATGAGCAGTTCTTC,CASSRTRNEQFF,TRBJ2-1,few,TRBV12-3/TRBV12-4,.
TGTGCCAGCAGCTTTGCCAGCGGGGGCTACGAGCAGTACTTC,CASSFASGGYEQYF,TRBJ2-7,many,TRBV11-2,TRBD2
TGTGCCAGCGGAGAGGGGCCGCACGAGCAGTACTTC,CASGEGPHEQYF,TRBJ2-7,.,TRBV12-3/TRBV12-4,.
TGTGCCTGGAGCGTAACCCTCGGGGGGGGCACAGATACGCAGTATTTT,CAWSVTLGGGTDTQYF,TRBJ2-3,many,TRBV30,TRBD2
TGTGCCAGTACTGGGACAGTAAATAATTCACCCCTCCACTTT,CASTGTVNNSPLHF,TRBJ1-6,medium-sized,TRBV19,TRBD1
TGTGCCACCAGCAGAGAAACGAGAGGAAATGATTCACCCCTCCACTTT,CATSRETRGNDSPLHF,TRBJ1-6,.,TRBV15,.
TGTGCCAGCAGCGGCGGACAGGTGGCACCCGGGGAGCTGTTTTTT,CASSGGQVAPGELFF,TRBJ2-2,few,TRBV2,TRBD1
TGTGCCAGCAGCCAGCTGACAGGGCCCGGCTATAATTCACCCCTCCACTTT,CASSQLTGPGYNSPLHF,TRBJ1-6,many,TRBV3-1,TRBD1
TGTGCCAGCAGCCAAGGGGGCACCAAGACCTCTGGAAACACCATATATTTT,CASSQGGTKTSGNTIYF,TRBJ1-3,many,TRBV3-1,.
TGCAGTGCTAGAGGCGAGGATGTTTACACCTTC,CSARGEDVYTF,TRBJ1-2,.,TRBV20-1,.
TGCAGCGTTGAAGATTGGCAATACAATGAGCAGTTCTTC,CSVEDWQYNEQFF,TRBJ2-1,many,TRBV29-1,.
TGTGCCAGGAGTTTCTCGGACCCTACGTTTACCTACGAGCAGTACTTC,CARSFSDPTFTYEQYF,TRBJ2-7,.,TRBV27,.